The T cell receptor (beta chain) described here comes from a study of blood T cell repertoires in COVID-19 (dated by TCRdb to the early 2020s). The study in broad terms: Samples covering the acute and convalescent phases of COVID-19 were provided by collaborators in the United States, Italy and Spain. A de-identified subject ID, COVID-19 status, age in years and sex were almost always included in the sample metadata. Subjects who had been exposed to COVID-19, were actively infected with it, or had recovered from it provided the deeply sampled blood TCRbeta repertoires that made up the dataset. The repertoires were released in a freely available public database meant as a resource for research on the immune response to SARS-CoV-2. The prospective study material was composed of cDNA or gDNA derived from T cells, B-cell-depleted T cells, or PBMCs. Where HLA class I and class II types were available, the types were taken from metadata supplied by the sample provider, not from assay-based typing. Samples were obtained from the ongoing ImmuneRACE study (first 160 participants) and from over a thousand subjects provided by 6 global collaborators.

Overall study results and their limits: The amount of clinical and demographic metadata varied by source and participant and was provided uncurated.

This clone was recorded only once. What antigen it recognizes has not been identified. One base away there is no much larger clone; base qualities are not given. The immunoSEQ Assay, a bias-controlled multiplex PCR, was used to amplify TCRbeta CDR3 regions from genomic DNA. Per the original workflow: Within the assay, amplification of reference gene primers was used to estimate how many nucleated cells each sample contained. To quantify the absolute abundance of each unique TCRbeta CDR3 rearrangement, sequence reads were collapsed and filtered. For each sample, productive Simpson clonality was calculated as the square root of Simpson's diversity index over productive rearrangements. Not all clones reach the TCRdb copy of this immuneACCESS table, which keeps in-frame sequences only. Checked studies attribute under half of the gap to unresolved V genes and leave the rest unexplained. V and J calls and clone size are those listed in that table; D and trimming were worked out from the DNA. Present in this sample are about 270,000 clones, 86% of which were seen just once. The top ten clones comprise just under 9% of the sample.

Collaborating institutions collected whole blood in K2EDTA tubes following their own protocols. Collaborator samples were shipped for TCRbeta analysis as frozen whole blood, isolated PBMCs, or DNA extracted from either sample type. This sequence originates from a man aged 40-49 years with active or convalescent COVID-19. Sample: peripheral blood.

Read as DNA, the sequence is TGTGCCAGCAGTTACCGAGATTTTACTGAAGCTTTCTTT. Its coded protein is CASSYRDFTEAFF. This chain is built from TRBV6-5 and TRBJ1-1; the D gene cannot be named for sure. The germline V gene supplies CDR1 MNHEY and CDR2 SVGAGI. The CDR3 runs 13 residues from the cysteine to the phenylalanine. Only CDR3 DNA remains: 39 bases, in frame from the first base. V is clipped by 2 bases and J by 5 bases, and the sequence between their germline boundaries is 9 bases long.